The 22 T cell receptor beta chains presented below share a single source sample, sequenced in a study of T cells in Graves' hyperthyroidism and ophthalmopathy. Authors of the study amplified TCR beta CDR3 regions from RNA transcripts. First-round RT-PCR of the TCR CDR3 relied on the HTBI primer set. TCRdb re-called the multiplex PCR reads with MiXCR, one entry per CDR3 protein. The data show about 560,000 distinct CDR3 sequences, with around 17% seen just once and approximately 18% held by the top ten. Material: blood. These receptors all come from a woman under 30 with Graves' hyperthyroidism.

This clonotype has ten or more counts. V is TRBV28 and J is TRBJ2-7; D ambiguous. CDR1 MDHEN and CDR2 SYDVKM come from the germline V gene. The V end lost 3 bases, the J end lost 2 bases, and 11 bases lay between the germline ends. This CDR3 has 14 amino acids. CDR3 sequence (DNA): TGTGCCAGCAGTTTCTCAGTAGTCCCCTACGAGCAGTACTTC. Translated, it gives CASSFSVVPYEQYF.

This clonotype showed up many times. This chain uses TRBV9 with TRBJ1-1; D ambiguous. Trimming pared 4 bases from V and 0 bases from J, leaving 13 bases between. The germline gives CDR1 SGDLS, CDR2 YYNGEE. The CDR3 runs to 15 residues. For the CDR3, the DNA is TGTGCCAGCAGCCCCCGGGAAGGGATGAACACTGAAGCTTTCTTT. This sequence encodes CASSPREGMNTEAFF.

In this sample, this clonotype turned up many times. This chain uses TRBV11-2 with TRBJ1-6; 9 bases are a match to TRBD1. The CDR3 totals 15 residues. The V segment lost 5 bases and the J segment 7 bases; nucleotides outside the gene matches: 6. Germline CDR1 reads SGHAT; CDR2 reads FQNNGV. CDR3 DNA: TGTGCCAGCAGCATAACAGGGGGCGCAAATTCACCCCTCCACTTT. Translation: CASSITGGANSPLHF. Full variable domain (missing parts from reference TRBV11-2 and TRBJ1-6): EAGVAQSPRYKIIEKRQSVAFWCNPISGHATLYWYQQILGQGPKLLIQFQNNGVVDDSQLPKDRFSAERLKGVDSTLKIQPAKLEDSAVYLCASSITGGANSPLHFGNGTRLTVT.

At least ten counts were recorded for this clonotype. The chain joins TRBV30 to TRBJ2-7; D may be TRBD2 (5 bases). CDR1 and CDR2 from the germline V gene are GTSNPN and SVGIG (reference sequence). The CDR3 has 12 amino acids. V lost 7 bases and J lost 2, with 12 bases in between. The CDR3 spells CAYAADTYEQYF. CDR3 nucleotides: TGTGCCTACGCAGCGGATACCTACGAGCAGTACTTC.

The chain has TRBV2 and TRBJ1-2; 9 bases are shared with TRBD1. The ends lost 6 bases at V and 7 bases at J; junction bases unmatched: 9. The V gene's germline CDR1 is SNHLY and CDR2 FYNNEI. CDR3 length: 14 amino acids. CDR3 sequence reads: CASSTGTGSSGYTF. The DNA of the CDR3 is TGTGCCAGCAGCACCGGGACAGGGAGTAGTGGCTACACCTTC.

This chain links TRBV28 with TRBJ2-3, with D hard to call. The CDR3 is made up of 9 amino acids. CDR1 is MDHEN and CDR2 is SYDVKM in the germline V gene. The V and J ends lost 10 bases and 4 bases respectively, with 3 bases between them. The CDR3 spells CAKSDTQYF. The CDR3 nucleotides read TGTGCCAAGTCAGATACGCAGTATTTT.

A single count supports this clonotype. J is TRBJ1-1 and V is TRBV30; D is perhaps TRBD1 (5 bases). Germline values: CDR1 GTSNPN, CDR2 SVGIG (reference sequence). CDR3 size: 15 residues. The V end was cut by 0 bases, the J end by 1 base, with 12 bases between. The CDR3 DNA reads as TGTGCCTGGAGTGTACTGGGGGGATGGAACACTGAAGCTTTCTTT. It translates to CAWSVLGGWNTEAFF.

The gene calls are TRBV29-1 and TRBJ2-7; TRBD2 matches at 13 bases. The CDR3 consists of 15 residues. Germline V gene sequence: CDR1 SQVTM, CDR2 ANQGSEA. Germline trimming cut 0 bases from V and 4 bases from J; bases unmatched to any gene: 3. The CDR3 here is CSVEDGLAGAYEQYF. The CDR3 bases are TGCAGCGTTGAAGATGGACTAGCGGGAGCTTACGAGCAGTACTTC.

On this clonotype itself: This CDR3 fails to terminate in the conserved phenylalanine or tryptophan, so it likely reflects a read error. Because the CDR3's place on the DNA is in doubt, the DNA is left out and the CDR3 is given as listed by TCRdb. The chain uses TRBV2 and TRBJ2-1; the table's TRBD1 call for D was not verified on the DNA. From germline, CDR1 is SNHLY and CDR2 FYNNEI. With termini counted, the CDR3 has 14 amino acids. This CDR3 is CASTRDRGLNEQSS.

The chain links TRBV27 to TRBJ1-2; unclear D gene. V was pared by 0 bases and J by 0 bases, with 8 bases between. The CDR3 contains 15 residues. Germline V CDR1 and CDR2: MNHEY, SMNVEV (reference sequence). CDR3 DNA: TGTGCCAGCAGTTTATCCGAGAAAGCTAACTATGGCTACACCTTC. Translated, it gives CASSLSEKANYGYTF.

This clonotype came up many times. The rearrangement joins TRBV3-1 to TRBJ2-1; D is ambiguous. CDR3 length: 15 amino acids. Germline V CDR1 and CDR2: LGHDT, YNNKEL (reference sequence). V lost 2 bases and J lost 0, with 8 bases in between. As DNA, the CDR3 is TGTGCCAGCAGCCAACAAGCGCCCTCCTACAATGAGCAGTTCTTC. Amino acids: CASSQQAPSYNEQFF.

This clonotype has a count of ten or more. This chain links TRBV2 with TRBJ2-7; 7 nucleotides align to TRBD1. V shed 4 bases, J shed 6 bases, and the junction held 6 bases outside the gene matches. Germline CDR1 is SNHLY and CDR2 is FYNNEI. The length of the CDR3 is 13 residues. DNA for the CDR3: TGTGCCAGCAGTGCTGTAGGGGGCTTCGAGCAGTACTTC. This gives the protein CASSAVGGFEQYF.

This clonotype was seen repeatedly, ten times or more. V gene TRBV7-2 combines with J gene TRBJ2-3, with a possible D match to TRBD2 (6 bases). This CDR3 is built from 14 residues. The germline gives CDR1 SGHTA, CDR2 FQGNSA. V was clipped by 5 bases and J by 4 bases, with 13 bases between them. As DNA, the CDR3 is TGTGCCAGCAGCCAGGGACTTTCCGCAGATACGCAGTATTTT. It yields the protein CASSQGLSADTQYF.

The rearrangement links TRBV18 to TRBJ1-1; 9 bases line up with TRBD1. Germline CDR1 is KGHSH and CDR2 is LQKENI. The CDR3 is 15 amino acids. Trimming cost V 5 bases and J 3 bases; bases outside gene matches: 7. The CDR3 region has the DNA TGTGCCAGCTCAGTTACGACAGGGGGGGACACTGAAGCTTTCTTT. Translated: CASSVTTGGDTEAFF. The full variable domain, rest sourced from reference TRBV18 and TRBJ1-1, is NAGVMQNPRHLVRRRGQEARLRCSPMKGHSHVYWYRQLPEEGLKFMVYLQKENIIDESGMPKERFSAEFPKEGPSILRIQQVVRGDSAAYFCASSVTTGGDTEAFFGQGTRLTVV.

The rearrangement links TRBV7-2 to TRBJ1-6; no definite D call. The V gene lost 1 base and the J gene lost 10 bases, with 14 bases spanning the gap. The CDR3 is 15 amino acids. Germline V gene lookup returns CDR1 SGHTA and CDR2 FQGNSA. The chain's CDR3 is CASSLEGLPASPLHF. CDR3 nucleotides: TGTGCCAGCAGCTTAGAGGGTCTCCCCGCCTCACCCCTCCACTTT.

The J gene is TRBJ2-7, the V gene TRBV3-1, with D unclear. The CDR3 extends over 14 amino acids. Germline CDR1 reads LGHDT; CDR2 reads YNNKEL (reference sequence). Trimming removed 1 base from V and 7 bases from J, with 14 bases in between. The CDR3 region is CASSQGNFYREQYF. CDR3 nucleotide sequence: TGTGCCAGCAGCCAAGGAAATTTTTATCGTGAGCAGTACTTC.

This clonotype occurred a few times. In DNA, the CDR3 is TGCAGCGTACTCGGGGCAGGGAGGGGCTACACCTTC. Amino acids: CSVLGAGRGYTF. The rearrangement uses TRBV29-1 and TRBJ1-2; TRBD1 is a possible D gene (5 bases). The V gene's germline CDR1 is SQVTM and CDR2 ANQGSEA. This CDR3 region has 12 residues. Trimming took 6 bases from V and 8 from J, leaving 16 bases between them. Drawing the rest from reference TRBV29-1 and TRBJ1-2, the complete variable domain is SAVISQKPSRDICQRGTSLTIQCQVDSQVTMMFWYRQQPGQSLTLIATANQGSEATYESGFVIDKFPISRPNLTFSTLTVSNMSPEDSSIYLCSVLGAGRGYTFGSGTRLTVV.

At least ten counts were recorded for this clonotype. V usage is TRBV20-1 and J usage is TRBJ2-1; possibly TRBD2 for D (5 bases). The CDR3 contains 14 residues. The germline CDR1 and CDR2 sequences are DFQATT and SNEGSKA (reference sequence). Between the trimmed V and J ends, which lost 3 bases and 7 bases, there was a span of 16 bases. The DNA for the CDR3 is TGCAGTGCTAGGGTAGCGTGGTTCGGGAATGAGCAGTTCTTC. It codes for CSARVAWFGNEQFF.

V and J are TRBV6-8 and TRBJ2-7; D is unclear. The CDR3 runs 13 residues. With 2 bases removed from V and 2 bases from J, the gap between germline ends came to 7 bases. Germline V gene sequence: CDR1 MNHGY, CDR2 SAAAGT. This chain's CDR3 is CASSYDEPYEQYF. As DNA, the CDR3 is TGTGCCAGCAGTTACGATGAACCCTACGAGCAGTACTTC.

V and J are TRBV28 and TRBJ2-3; tentatively, D is TRBD1 or TRBD2 (6 bases each). Germline CDR1 and CDR2: MDHEN and SYDVKM. The CDR3 is made up of 14 amino acids. V was clipped by 1 base and J by 4 bases, with 9 bases between them. CDR3 nucleotides: TGTGCCAGCAGTTTATCAGGGGAGGCAGATACGCAGTATTTT. This encodes CASSLSGEADTQYF.

This chain uses TRBV5-4 with TRBJ2-5; 11 positions agree with TRBD2. The junction had 7 bases not matched to a gene; V was cut back by 5 bases and J by 1 base. Germline CDR1 SGHNT, CDR2 YYREEE (reference sequence). CDR3 length: 16 residues. CDR3 nucleotides: TGTGCCAGCAGTCGCACCGGGACTAGCGGCCAAGAGACCCAGTACTTC. Translated: CASSRTGTSGQETQYF.

Only a few counts were recorded for this clonotype. The chain links TRBV7-9 to TRBJ2-2; the D gene could be TRBD1 or TRBD2 (5 bases each). V was pared by 5 bases and J by 5 bases, with 15 bases between. The CDR3 is 15 amino acids. Germline V gene sequence: CDR1 SEHNR, CDR2 FQNEAQ (reference sequence). CDR3 residues: CASSARGTATGELFF. The CDR3 DNA sequence: TGTGCCAGCAGCGCGCGTGGGACGGCAACCGGGGAGCTGTTTTTT.